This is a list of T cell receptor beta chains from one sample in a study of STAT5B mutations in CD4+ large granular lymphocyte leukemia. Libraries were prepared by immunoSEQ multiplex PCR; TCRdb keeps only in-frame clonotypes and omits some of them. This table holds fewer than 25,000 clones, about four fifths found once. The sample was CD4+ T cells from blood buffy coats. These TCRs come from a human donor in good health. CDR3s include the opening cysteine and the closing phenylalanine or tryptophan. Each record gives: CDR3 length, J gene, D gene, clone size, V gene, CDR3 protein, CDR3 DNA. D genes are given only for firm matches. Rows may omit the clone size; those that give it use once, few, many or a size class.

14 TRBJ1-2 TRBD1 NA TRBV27 CASGTGDLNYGYTF TGTGCCAGCGGGACAGGGGATTTAAACTATGGCTACACCTTC
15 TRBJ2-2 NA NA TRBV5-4 CASSPRRGNTGELFF TGTGCCAGCAGTCCCAGGCGGGGGAACACCGGGGAGCTGTTTTTT
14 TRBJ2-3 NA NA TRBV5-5 CASRSHSGSDTQYF TGTGCCAGCAGGTCCCATAGTGGGTCAGATACGCAGTATTTT
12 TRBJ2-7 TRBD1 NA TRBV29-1 CSVTGGDDEQYF TGCAGCGTGACAGGGGGGGATGACGAGCAGTACTTC
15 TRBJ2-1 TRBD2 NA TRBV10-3 CAISPSGGTNNEQFF TGTGCCATCAGTCCTAGCGGGGGGACTAACAATGAGCAGTTCTTC
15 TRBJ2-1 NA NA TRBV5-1 CASSLGPGTHNEQFF TGCGCCAGCAGCTTGGGACCCGGGACGCACAATGAGCAGTTCTTC
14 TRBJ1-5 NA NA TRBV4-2 CASSQDRPNQPQHF TGTGCCAGCAGCCAAGATCGACCCAATCAGCCCCAGCATTTT
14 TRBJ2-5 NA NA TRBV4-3 CASSQKQGSETQYF TGCGCCAGCAGCCAAAAACAGGGTTCGGAGACCCAGTACTTC
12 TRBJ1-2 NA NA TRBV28 CASSPLPYGYTF TGTGCCAGCAGTCCTCTTCCCTATGGCTACACCTTC
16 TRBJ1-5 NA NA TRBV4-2 CASSLGQTESNQPQHF TGTGCCAGCAGTCTCGGACAAACCGAGAGCAATCAGCCCCAGCATTTT
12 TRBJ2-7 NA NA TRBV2 CASNGRLGEQYF TGTGCCAGCAACGGCCGCTTGGGGGAGCAGTACTTC
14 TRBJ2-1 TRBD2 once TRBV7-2 CVSSVWTSANEQFF TGTGTCTCCTCCGTGTGGACTAGCGCCAATGAGCAGTTCTTC
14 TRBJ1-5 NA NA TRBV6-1 CASISNRGNQPQHF TGTGCCAGCATTTCCAATAGGGGGAATCAGCCCCAGCATTTT
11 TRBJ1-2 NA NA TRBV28 CASSSSYGYTF TGTGCCAGCAGTTCCAGCTATGGCTACACCTTC
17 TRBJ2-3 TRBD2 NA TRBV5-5 CASSARLAGGLTDTQYF TGTGCCAGCAGCGCTAGACTAGCGGGGGGGCTCACAGATACGCAGTATTTT
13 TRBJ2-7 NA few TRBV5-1 CASSRTGAYEQYF TGCGCCAGCAGCAGGACGGGGGCCTACGAGCAGTACTTC
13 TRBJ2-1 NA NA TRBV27 CASSIDRDNEQFF TGTGCCAGCAGTATCGACAGAGACAATGAGCAGTTCTTC
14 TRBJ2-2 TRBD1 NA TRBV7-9 CAIDRESNTGELFF TGTGCCATTGACAGGGAATCGAACACCGGGGAGCTGTTTTTT
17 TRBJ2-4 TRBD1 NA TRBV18 CASSPGTGPRRGNIQYF TGTGCCAGCTCACCCGGGACAGGGCCTAGGAGGGGGAACATTCAGTACTTC
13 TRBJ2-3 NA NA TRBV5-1 CASSLPSTDTQYF TGCGCCAGCAGTCTCCCTAGCACAGATACGCAGTATTTT
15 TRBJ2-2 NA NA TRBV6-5 CASSYAGTGVRELFF TGTGCCAGCAGTTACGCAGGGACTGGGGTCCGGGAGCTGTTTTTT
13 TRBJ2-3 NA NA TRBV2 CASSRAEVDTQYF TGTGCCAGCAGCCGGGCCGAGGTAGATACGCAGTATTTT
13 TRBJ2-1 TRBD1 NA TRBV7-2 CASSRDRVNEQFF TGTGCCAGCAGCCGGGACAGGGTCAATGAGCAGTTCTTC
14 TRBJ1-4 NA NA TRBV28 CASSPGRRNEKLFF TGTGCCAGCAGTCCGGGCCGAAGGAATGAAAAACTGTTTTTT
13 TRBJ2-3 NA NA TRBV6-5 CASSYSFSDTQYF TGTGCCAGCAGTTACTCGTTCTCAGATACGCAGTATTTT
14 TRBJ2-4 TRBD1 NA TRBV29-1 CSVDPGQGPNIQYF TGCAGCGTTGATCCGGGACAGGGCCCAAACATTCAGTACTTC
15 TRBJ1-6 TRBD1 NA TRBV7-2 CASSLDQGDNSPLHF TGTGCCAGCAGCTTAGACCAGGGGGATAATTCACCCCTCCACTTT
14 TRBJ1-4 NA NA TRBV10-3 CAISKGATNEKLFF TGTGCCATCAGTAAAGGGGCAACTAATGAAAAACTGTTTTTT
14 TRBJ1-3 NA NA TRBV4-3 CASSQGGAGNTIYF TGCGCCAGCAGCCAAGGGGGGGCGGGAAACACCATATATTTT
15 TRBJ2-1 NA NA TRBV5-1 CASSLWANSYNEQFF TGCGCCAGCAGCTTGTGGGCAAACTCCTACAATGAGCAGTTCTTC
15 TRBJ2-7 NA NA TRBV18 CASSPPGLGSREQYF TGTGCCAGCTCACCACCGGGACTGGGTTCCCGGGAGCAGTACTTC
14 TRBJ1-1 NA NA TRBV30 CAWSRGRANTEAFF TGTGCCTGGAGTAGAGGTAGGGCGAACACTGAAGCTTTCTTT
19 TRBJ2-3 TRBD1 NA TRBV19 CASSIAPWGQGKHTDTQYF TGTGCCAGTAGTATAGCACCCTGGGGACAGGGGAAACACACAGATACGCAGTATTTT
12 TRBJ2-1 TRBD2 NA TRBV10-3 CAIGTSGGEQFF TGTGCCATCGGAACTAGCGGGGGTGAGCAGTTCTTC
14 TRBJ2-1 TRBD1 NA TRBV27 CASSRTGNYNEQFF TGTGCCAGCAGCCGGACAGGGAACTACAATGAGCAGTTCTTC
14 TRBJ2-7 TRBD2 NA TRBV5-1 CASSLDGRADEQYF TGCGCCAGCAGCTTGGACGGGAGGGCCGACGAGCAGTACTTC
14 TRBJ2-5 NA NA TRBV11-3 CASSLFVMGETQYF TGTGCCAGCAGCTTGTTCGTTATGGGGGAGACCCAGTACTTC
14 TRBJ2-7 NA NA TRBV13 CASSFLSSAYEQYF TGTGCCAGCAGCTTTTTGTCTAGCGCCTACGAGCAGTACTTC